This TCR beta chain appears in the sequencing data of a study of shared clonotypes between healthy human individuals. This table comes from immunoSEQ multiplex PCR, and its TCRdb copy is limited to in-frame clones, with some not included. The sample has about 2.4 million clones, more than 90% seen once. Study-wide results and caveats: Having only a few donors restricted how much genetic and exposure-history diversity was captured.

Germline V gene lookup returns CDR1 SGHKS and CDR2 YYEKEE (reference sequence). CDR3 length equals 16 residues. V was pared by 3 bases and J by 0 bases, with 4 bases of the junction left unmatched. Remarks on this clone: The antigen remains unidentified.

The sequenced material came from naive CD4+ T cells sorted from blood. As for subset: CD45RA+ positively selected. This chain joins TRBV5-5 and TRBJ1-5; 9 bases line up with TRBD1. The clonotype comes from a young man in good health. The CDR3 sequence: CASSSGTGLSNQPQHF. The CDR3 bases are TGTGCCAGCAGCTCCGGGACAGGGCTTAGCAATCAGCCCCAGCATTTT. Together with reference TRBV5-5 and TRBJ1-5, the CDR3 gives the full variable domain: DAGVTQSPTHLIKTRGQQVTLRCSPISGHKSVSWYQQVLGQGPQFIFQYYEKEERGRGNFPDRFSARQFPNYSSELNVNALLLGDSALYLCASSSGTGLSNQPQHFGDGTRLSIL.